These 14 T cell receptor beta chains originate from one sample sequenced in a study of early T cells in non-severe SARS-CoV-2 infection. TCRdb re-called the 5' RACE reads with MiXCR, one entry per CDR3 protein. This sample has about 48,000 distinct CDR3 sequences, with roughly 5.9% found just once. Input material: whole blood. These receptors all stem from an adult who was a healthcare worker with PCR-confirmed SARS-CoV-2 infection or an uninfected control (not recorded which).

This clonotype was seen at least ten times. Here the CDR3 reads CASSQRPRWSHSNTGELFF. The DNA of the CDR3 is TGCGCCAGCAGTCAACGGCCCCGGTGGAGCCATTCGAACACCGGGGAGCTGTTTTTT. The V call is TRBV23-1, the J call TRBJ2-2; D ambiguous. TRBV23-1 is an ORF for which the function is uncertain. The CDR3 spans 19 residues. V was shortened by 2 bases and J by 0 bases, with 19 bases between the two germline ends.

V and J are TRBV6-5 and TRBJ2-3; 9 bases fit TRBD2. The CDR3 covers 15 residues. V lost 0 bases and J lost 6; bases outside the gene matches: 4. Germline V gene data show CDR1 as MNHEY and CDR2 as SVGAGI. Here the CDR3 reads CASSYSAGGWDTQYF. The CDR3 DNA reads TGTGCCAGCAGTTACTCGGCGGGAGGGTGGGATACGCAGTATTTT.

This clonotype turned up a few times. The J gene is TRBJ1-1, the V gene TRBV27, with TRBD1 matching 7 bases. Germline CDR1 is MNHEY and CDR2 is SMNVEV (reference sequence). The CDR3 extends over 16 amino acids. The V gene end was trimmed by 5 bases and the J gene end by 0 bases; junction bases not matched to a gene: 9. In nucleotides, the CDR3 is TGTGCCAGCAGTAACTGGGACAGAGTCTTGAACACTGAAGCTTTCTTT. Translating gives CASSNWDRVLNTEAFF.

The sample holds many counts of this clonotype. This rearrangement joins TRBV28 to TRBJ1-6, with D uncertain. Trimming shortened V by 2 bases and J by 7 bases, and 15 bases separated the two germline ends. CDR1 is MDHEN and CDR2 is SYDVKM in the germline V gene. This CDR3 contains 16 residues. The CDR3 DNA reads TGTGCCAGCAGTTTAGCATTGGTGAGGGCGAATTCACCCCTCCACTTT. It yields the protein CASSLALVRANSPLHF.

This clonotype has only a few counts. The chain recombines TRBV14 with TRBJ1-4, with TRBD1 as a possible D gene (5 bases). This CDR3 spans 15 amino acids. Germline loops: CDR1 SGHDN, CDR2 FVKESK. Trimming removed 2 bases from V and 8 bases from J, with 15 bases in between. This chain's CDR3 is CASSQRDPLGEKLFF. The CDR3 DNA follows: TGTGCCAGCAGCCAAAGGGACCCTCTCGGGGAAAAACTGTTTTTT.

The rearrangement joins TRBV29-1 to TRBJ2-7; D is uncertain. V was clipped by 5 bases and J by 10 bases, with 15 bases between them. The CDR3 has 11 amino acids. Per germline, CDR1 SQVTM and CDR2 ANQGSEA. In DNA form, the CDR3 reads TGCAGCGTTTCGGGTCTGGGTGGTCAGTACTTC. Protein sequence: CSVSGLGGQYF.

This clonotype was recorded many times. The chain carries TRBV7-8 and TRBJ1-1; D uncertain. The V gene's germline CDR1 is SGHVS and CDR2 FQNEAQ. The CDR3 length is 13 residues. With 6 bases removed from V and 0 bases from J, the gap between germline ends came to 8 bases. In DNA, the CDR3 is TGTGCCAGCAGGGAACAGATGAACACTGAAGCTTTCTTT. Translated: CASREQMNTEAFF.

This clonotype showed up many times. This chain uses TRBV7-6 with TRBJ2-1; 10 nucleotides match TRBD2. Germline V gene lookup returns CDR1 SGHVS and CDR2 FNYEAQ. CDR3 length: 15 amino acids. J was trimmed by 4 bases and V by 4 bases; bases with no gene match: 4. The CDR3 sequence is CASSSAGGPYNEQFF. CDR3 nucleotides: TGTGCCAGCAGCTCAGCGGGAGGGCCTTACAATGAGCAGTTCTTC.

CDR3 nucleotides: TGCGCCAGCAGCCAAGCAGCAGACAACTATGGCTACACCTTC. Its translation: CASSQAADNYGYTF. This chain links TRBV4-3 with TRBJ1-2; D not resolved. V was pared by 1 base and J by 2 bases, with 8 bases between. CDR1 and CDR2 from the germline V gene are LGHNA and YSLEER. The CDR3 loop spans 14 amino acids.

V usage is TRBV20-1 and J usage is TRBJ2-1; 7 bases align to TRBD1. The germline V gene has CDR1 DFQATT and CDR2 SNEGSKA (reference sequence). CDR3 length: 12 amino acids. V gave up 5 bases and J gave up 6 bases; unmatched junction bases: 4. CDR3 sequence reads: CSAYRGGNEQFF. DNA for the CDR3: TGCAGTGCTTACAGGGGCGGCAATGAGCAGTTCTTC.

In this sample, this clonotype turned up a few times. This sequence joins TRBV20-1 and TRBJ1-1, with D uncertain. Trimming left V 6 bases short and J 1 base short, with 15 bases between. The CDR3 contains 14 residues. Germline assignment: CDR1 DFQATT and CDR2 SNEGSKA (reference sequence). CDR3 loop: CSANSPWGNTEAFF. The CDR3 DNA is TGCAGTGCCAACTCCCCATGGGGGAACACTGAAGCTTTCTTT.

This clonotype was recorded many times. V is TRBV2 and J is TRBJ2-1; D is perhaps TRBD1 or TRBD2 (5 bases each). Trimming shortened V by 6 bases and J by 12 bases, and 15 bases separated the two germline ends. Germline values: CDR1 SNHLY, CDR2 FYNNEI. The CDR3 length is 12 residues. The CDR3 reads CASRREGQGQFF. In nucleotides, the CDR3 is TGTGCCAGCAGGAGGGAAGGGCAGGGGCAGTTCTTC.

The sample holds a few counts of this clonotype. The chain carries TRBV20-1 and TRBJ2-7, with TRBD1 as a possible D gene (5 bases). Trimming pared 3 bases from V and 4 bases from J, leaving 10 bases between. Looked up from germline, CDR1 is DFQATT and CDR2 is SNEGSKA (reference sequence). The CDR3 is 12 amino acids. In DNA, the CDR3 is TGCAGTGCTAGCCAGGGAAAATACGAGCAGTACTTC. It encodes CSASQGKYEQYF.

At least ten counts were recorded for this clonotype. In DNA, the CDR3 is TGTGCCAGCAGCGTGACTCCAGACACTGAAGCTTTCTTT. This encodes CASSVTPDTEAFF. The gene calls are TRBV7-3 and TRBJ1-1; D unresolved. V lost 5 bases and J 3 bases, leaving 10 bases between the germline ends. Looked up from germline, CDR1 is SGHTA and CDR2 is FQGTGA. CDR3 length: 13 amino acids. The whole variable domain, filled in from reference TRBV7-3 and TRBJ1-1, reads GAGVSQTPSNKVTEKGKYVELRCDPISGHTALYWYRQSLGQGPEFLIYFQGTGAADDSGLPNDRFFAVRPEGSVSTLKIQRTERGDSAVYLCASSVTPDTEAFFGQGTRLTVV.